The present entry profiles one T cell receptor (beta chain) with its context. The antigen remains undetermined. CDR3 length: 15 residues. Germline V gene data show CDR1 as MNHNS and CDR2 as SASEGT. Trimming stripped 7 bases from V and 2 bases from J, with 15 bases between. The data belong to a study of T cell clonotyping in hematopoietic cell transplantation. General study points: Few recipient clonotypes overlapped donors; over 95% were de novo at given depth. After transplant, recipient diversity fell while pathologically expanded clonotypes grew through day 180.

Blood collection times were about day -28 and days 30, 100, 180 posttransplant. Profiled with immunoSEQ multiplex PCR; TCRdb holds only in-frame clones, not every one. The table shows several thousand clones, with 75% to 85% occurring only once. The sample was peripheral blood mononuclear cells, taken 180 days after allogeneic stem cell transplant. The genes are TRBV6-1 and TRBJ1-5, with D unresolved. The receptor was isolated from a female patient aged 50-65 years who had an allogeneic stem cell transplant from an unrelated donor, so the T cells may come from the graft donor. Some clones in this sample may be carry-over from other donors' samples. The DNA for the CDR3 is TGTGCCAGCATTTCAAGAGACCTGGGCAATCAGCCCCAGCATTTT. Amino acid sequence: CASISRDLGNQPQHF.